This T cell receptor (beta chain) came from a study of blood T cell repertoires in COVID-19. Study context: In each case, the material was cDNA or gDNA derived from T cells, B-cell-depleted T cells, or PBMCs.

Original methodology: Counts of nucleated cells, estimated from reference gene primer amplification, were obtained. Assay used: immunoSEQ multiplex PCR; TCRdb lists only in-frame clones, some missing. Clone size and V and J calls were adopted from that table, with D and trimming inferred from the DNA. The sample contains fewer than 250,000 clones, less than 90% of which appear only once. This CDR3 has 14 amino acids. Trimming took 3 bases from V and 4 from J; bases not matched to a gene: 4. The V gene's germline CDR1 is SGHVS and CDR2 FQNEAQ. This TCR derives from a woman aged 45-65 years with acute or convalescent COVID-19. The V gene is TRBV7-8, the J gene TRBJ1-1; 8 nucleotides align to TRBD1. The sequenced material came from peripheral blood. The CDR3 region is CASSFSGGITEAFF. The CDR3, as DNA: TGTGCCAGCAGCTTCTCAGGGGGCATCACTGAAGCTTTCTTT.